These 30 T cell receptor beta chains were all obtained from the same sample, sequenced in a study of blood T cell repertoires in COVID-19. Sequencing used immunoSEQ multiplex PCR; TCRdb keeps in-frame clones, though not all of them. The sample carries hundreds of thousands of clones, approximately 90% recorded once. Sequencing was performed on PBMCs or T cells enriched from blood (not recorded which). These receptors were collected from a woman aged 25 to 39 who had recovered from COVID-19.

This chain links TRBV7-9 with TRBJ1-2; 7 bases map to TRBD1. CDR3 size: 18 residues. In germline, CDR1 is SEHNR, CDR2 FQNEAQ (reference sequence). J gave up 5 bases and V 6 bases, and 21 bases lay outside the gene matches. CDR3 in amino acids: CASSPISPGQTFWYGYTF. The CDR3 region has the DNA TGTGCCAGCAGTCCAATATCTCCGGGACAGACCTTTTGGTATGGCTACACCTTC.

V is TRBV7-9 and J is TRBJ2-3; D remains ambiguous. The CDR3 has 14 amino acids. Deletions cut 5 bases from V and 6 bases from J, with 15 bases between. Germline V gene lookup returns CDR1 SEHNR and CDR2 FQNEAQ (reference sequence). The CDR3 DNA follows: TGTGCCAGCAGCGTGTATTTAAGGCGGGATACGCAGTATTTT. Its protein is CASSVYLRRDTQYF.

This clone was picked up one time. This chain links TRBV30 with TRBJ2-1, with D perhaps TRBD1 (5 bases). The germline gives CDR1 GTSNPN, CDR2 SVGIG (reference sequence). Trimming pared 5 bases from V and 7 bases from J, leaving 9 bases between. The CDR3 covers 11 residues. CDR3 coding DNA: TGTGCCTGGTATAGGGGAAATGAGCAGTTCTTC. This gives the protein CAWYRGNEQFF.

This sequence joins TRBV7-2 and TRBJ2-5; the D gene is possibly TRBD2 (6 bases). The CDR3 totals 14 residues. The V end was cut by 5 bases, the J end by 3 bases, with 13 bases between. Germline values: CDR1 SGHTA, CDR2 FQGNSA. CDR3 amino acids: CASSAQEGEETQYF. For the CDR3, the DNA is TGTGCCAGCAGCGCTCAGGAGGGCGAAGAGACCCAGTACTTC.

V and J are TRBV3-1 (or the pseudogene TRBV3-2) and TRBJ1-1; D gene ambiguous. There are 16 residues in the CDR3. Looked up from germline, CDR1 is LGHDT and CDR2 is YNNKEL (reference sequence). V was shortened by 1 base and J by 0 bases, with 12 bases between the two germline ends. CDR3: CASSQGGQIMNTEAFF. As DNA, the CDR3 is TGTGCCAGCAGCCAAGGAGGGCAGATCATGAACACTGAAGCTTTCTTT.

As DNA, the CDR3 is TGTGCCAGCAACCCGGGACTAGACTCCTACGAGCAGTACTTC. Translating gives CASNPGLDSYEQYF. The V call is TRBV6-2 or TRBV6-3, the J call TRBJ2-7, with 8 bases fitting TRBD2. V shed 7 bases and J 0 bases; nucleotides not matched to a gene: 5. The CDR3 totals 14 residues. CDR1 MNHEY and CDR2 SVGEGT come from the germline V gene.

V and J are TRBV3-1 (or the pseudogene TRBV3-2) and TRBJ1-4, with 11 bases lining up with TRBD1. Germline V CDR1 and CDR2: LGHDT, YNNKEL (reference sequence). The CDR3 extends over 15 amino acids. Losses at the gene ends were 6 bases for V and 7 bases for J; bases not matched to a gene: 7. The CDR3 is CASSFNGQGAEKLFF. CDR3 coding DNA: TGTGCCAGCAGTTTCAATGGACAGGGGGCTGAAAAACTGTTTTTT.

This chain connects TRBV11-2 to TRBJ2-3, with 7 bases that match TRBD1. The CDR3 has 15 residues. CDR1 and CDR2 (germline): SGHAT, FQNNGV. With 3 bases clipped from V and 0 bases from J, the junction kept 3 bases outside the gene matches. This chain's CDR3 is CASSLAGGSTDTQYF. The CDR3 nucleotides read TGTGCCAGCAGCTTGGCAGGGGGTAGCACAGATACGCAGTATTTT.

J is TRBJ1-1 and V is TRBV30; tentatively, D is TRBD1 (5 bases). CDR3 length: 13 residues. The ends were cut back, 4 bases at V and 10 bases at J, with 19 bases in the middle. Per the germline V gene, CDR1 is GTSNPN and CDR2 is SVGIG (reference sequence). CDR3 bases: TGTGCCTGGACCCCTACGGGGGGGGTGGGAGCTTTCTTT. Its protein product is CAWTPTGGVGAFF.

The rearrangement links TRBV20-1 to TRBJ1-5; no clear D gene. Germline V lookup: CDR1 DFQATT, CDR2 SNEGSKA (reference sequence). V was cut by 3 bases and J by 3 bases, with 9 bases left in between. The CDR3 has 13 residues. The CDR3 bases are TGCAGTGCTAGTCCCCAACACAATCAGCCCCAGCATTTT. Protein: CSASPQHNQPQHF.

The J gene is TRBJ1-6, the V gene TRBV3-1 (or the pseudogene TRBV3-2), with a weak D call TRBD1 (5 bases). Between the trimmed V and J ends, which lost 4 bases and 7 bases, there was a span of 11 bases. This CDR3 contains 14 residues. The germline V gene encodes CDR1 LGHDT and CDR2 YNNKEL (reference sequence). The CDR3 sequence is CASSLSDTNSPLHF. CDR3 in DNA: TGTGCCAGCAGCCTCTCGGACACAAATTCACCCCTCCACTTT.

This chain links TRBV4-1 with TRBJ2-7, with 7 bases lining up with TRBD1. The length of the CDR3 is 14 residues. V dropped 4 bases and J dropped 3; count of bases not matched to a gene: 6. CDR1 is MGHRA and CDR2 is YSYEKL in the germline V gene. In DNA form, the CDR3 reads TGCGCCAGCAGCCCCGGACAGGAGATCTACGAGCAGTACTTC. Translation: CASSPGQEIYEQYF.

This sequence joins TRBV27 and TRBJ1-4; the D is unclear. CDR1 and CDR2 (germline): MNHEY, SMNVEV (reference sequence). V was clipped by 6 bases and J by 7 bases, with 15 bases between them. The length of the CDR3 is 14 residues. The DNA of the CDR3 is TGTGCCAGCAGCCGCATGCTGTCGGGTGAAAAACTGTTTTTT. It yields the protein CASSRMLSGEKLFF.

The J gene is TRBJ1-1, the V gene TRBV27, with a possible D match to TRBD1 (5 bases). The V gene's germline CDR1 is MNHEY and CDR2 SMNVEV (reference sequence). There are 15 residues in the CDR3. The V end was cut by 6 bases, the J end by 1 base, with 15 bases between. The CDR3 here is CASRPRPQGNTEAFF. DNA for the CDR3: TGTGCCAGCAGACCCCGCCCTCAGGGGAACACTGAAGCTTTCTTT.

The genes are TRBV6-5 and TRBJ1-2; 7 bases are a match to TRBD1. This CDR3 comprises 14 residues. The J segment lost 8 bases and the V segment lost 3 bases, leaving 9 bases of the junction unmatched. Looked up from germline, CDR1 is MNHEY and CDR2 is SVGAGI. CDR3 in DNA: TGTGCCAGCAGTTATCGGCCCGACAGGGTGGGCTACACCTTC. It specifies CASSYRPDRVGYTF.

The table lists this clone with a count of one. V and J are TRBV21-1 and TRBJ1-1; TRBD1 reflects the table's D call only, with no check against the DNA. TRBV21-1 constitutes a pseudogene. There are 15 residues in the CDR3. CDR3 sequence (DNA): TGTGCCAGCAGCAAAGCGGCGACAGAGAACACTGAAGCTTTCTTT. Protein product: CASSKAATENTEAFF.

This chain connects TRBV3-1 (or the pseudogene TRBV3-2) to TRBJ1-1; D perhaps matches TRBD1 (6 bases). This CDR3 has 17 amino acids. The germline V gene encodes CDR1 LGHDT and CDR2 YNNKEL (reference sequence). V shed 3 bases and J shed 1 base, with 18 bases lying between them. Here the CDR3 DNA reads TGTGCCAGCAGCCAGGAGACGGGGGGGCGCGGGAACACTGAAGCTTTCTTT. Its translation is CASSQETGGRGNTEAFF.

CDR3 residues: CASIPRGGLAGVIINEQFF. The CDR3 DNA is TGTGCCAGCATCCCTCGGGGGGGTTTGGCGGGAGTAATAATAAATGAGCAGTTCTTC. The V call is TRBV28, the J call TRBJ2-1; 8 nucleotides align to TRBD2. The length of the CDR3 is 19 residues. Germline-derived CDR1 and CDR2 are MDHEN and SYDVKM. V gave up 7 bases and J gave up 7 bases; unmatched junction bases: 24.

The genes are TRBV7-9 and TRBJ2-1; TRBD2 is a possible D gene (6 bases). Germline V gene data show CDR1 as SEHNR and CDR2 as FQNEAQ (reference sequence). The ends were cut back, 1 base at V and 0 bases at J, with 13 bases in the middle. The CDR3 covers 17 residues. This CDR3 reads CASSLEASVSSYNEQFF. The CDR3 region has the DNA TGTGCCAGCAGCTTAGAGGCTAGCGTGAGCTCCTACAATGAGCAGTTCTTC.

V is TRBV2 and J is TRBJ1-1; D is ambiguous. The length of the CDR3 is 14 residues. Germline CDR1 SNHLY, CDR2 FYNNEI. V was pared by 6 bases and J by 0 bases, with 11 bases between. The CDR3 DNA is TGTGCCAGCAGGCAACAGAGCCTGAACACTGAAGCTTTCTTT. Translation gives CASRQQSLNTEAFF.

In DNA form, the CDR3 reads TGTGCCAGCAGCTTAGGGACAGCAAATTTAAACAATGAGCAGTTCTTC. Amino acids: CASSLGTANLNNEQFF. The chain carries TRBV7-8 and TRBJ2-1; possibly TRBD1 for D (6 bases). Trimming cost V 1 base and J 5 bases, with 15 bases left between them. CDR1 and CDR2 (germline): SGHVS, FQNEAQ. The CDR3 covers 16 residues.

Comments on this clone: Other nucleotide sequences in the sample specify the same CDR3. V usage is TRBV18 and J usage is TRBJ1-3; D possibly corresponds to TRBD1 (5 bases). Trimming stripped 3 bases from V and 0 bases from J, with 9 bases between. Germline CDR1 reads KGHSH; CDR2 reads LQKENI. The CDR3 covers 15 residues. CDR3 in amino acids: CASSPTVSSGNTIYF. In DNA, the CDR3 is TGTGCCAGCTCACCGACAGTGAGCTCTGGAAACACCATATATTTT.

In its sample, this clone was seen once. The chain couples TRBV28 to TRBJ2-2; possibly TRBD2 for D (6 bases). V was trimmed by 8 bases and J by 1 base, leaving 26 bases between them. CDR3 length equals 19 residues. The germline V gene has CDR1 MDHEN and CDR2 SYDVKM. CDR3 nucleotides: TGTGCCAGCGCCCCCAGTTGGGGAGCGGAGGGAGGGAACACCGGGGAGCTGTTTTTT. Translated, it gives CASAPSWGAEGGNTGELFF.

The table lists this clone with a count of one. The chain carries TRBV24-1 and TRBJ2-7, with 9 bases fitting TRBD1. The V gene end was trimmed by 2 bases and the J gene end by 0 bases; junction bases not matched to a gene: 4. The CDR3 has 16 amino acids. CDR1 is KGHDR and CDR2 is SFDVKD in the germline V gene. CDR3 DNA: TGTGCCACCAGTGATTCCGGGACAGGGAGCTCCTACGAGCAGTACTTC. It translates to CATSDSGTGSSYEQYF.

The chain carries TRBV18 and TRBJ1-6, with a weak D call TRBD1 (6 bases). Germline V gives CDR1 KGHSH, CDR2 LQKENI. The CDR3 contains 19 residues. V was cut by 2 bases and J by 7 bases, with 24 bases left in between. CDR3 region: CASSPVEHARGGPNSPLHF. CDR3 nucleotides: TGTGCCAGCTCACCAGTCGAACACGCCCGCGGGGGGCCGAATTCACCCCTCCACTTT.

The rearrangement uses TRBV29-1 and TRBJ1-2; D unclear. This CDR3 spans 13 amino acids. Trimming took 1 base from V and 3 from J, leaving 9 bases between them. Germline V CDR1 and CDR2: SQVTM, ANQGSEA. The CDR3, as DNA: TGCAGCGTTGAAGGATCTCAGGACTATGGCTACACCTTC. It codes for CSVEGSQDYGYTF.

CDR3 sequence (DNA): TGTGCCAGCAGTTTATGGGCACCAAAGAAAAACACTGAAGCTTTCTTT. Encoded protein: CASSLWAPKKNTEAFF. The genes are TRBV27 and TRBJ1-1; unclear D gene. The CDR3 runs 16 residues. Germline V gene data show CDR1 as MNHEY and CDR2 as SMNVEV (reference sequence). V was shortened by 1 base and J by 2 bases, with 14 bases between the two germline ends.

This chain connects TRBV18 to TRBJ2-5; 10 bases match TRBD2. V lost 4 bases, J lost 3 bases, and 5 bases stayed unmatched. From germline, CDR1 is KGHSH and CDR2 LQKENI. CDR3 length: 15 residues. DNA for the CDR3: TGTGCCAGCTCACTTCGGCTAGCGGGAGAAGAGACCCAGTACTTC. It translates to CASSLRLAGEETQYF.

The rearrangement links TRBV18 to TRBJ1-2; D is perhaps TRBD1 (6 bases). Looked up from germline, CDR1 is KGHSH and CDR2 is LQKENI. V was clipped by 3 bases and J by 0 bases, with 17 bases between them. There are 17 residues in the CDR3. The CDR3 coding sequence is TGTGCCAGCTCACCGGACTTACGGGGGGCCGCTAACTATGGCTACACCTTC. It encodes CASSPDLRGAANYGYTF.

The chain carries TRBV24-1 and TRBJ2-1, with TRBD2 identical over 11 bases. The CDR3 consists of 14 residues. V trimming: 4 bases; J trimming: 10 bases; junction bases outside the gene matches: 5. Germline-derived CDR1 and CDR2 are KGHDR and SFDVKD. The CDR3: CATSEPSGRSEQFF. The CDR3 DNA sequence: TGTGCCACCAGTGAACCTAGCGGGAGGAGCGAGCAGTTCTTC.